A single sample is the source of the 4 T cell receptor beta chains below, sequenced in a study of regulatory T cells in long-lasting Graves disease. Time point in this sample: newly diagnosed GD, antithyroid drugs for less than 3 months. PBMC-derived RNA was used for the TCR library. The TCR beta library used iRepertoire HTBI primers with Arm-PCR amplification of CDR3. In TCRdb, the multiplex PCR reads were re-called with MiXCR into one record per CDR3 protein. The repertoire holds hundreds of thousands of distinct CDR3 sequences, with 15% to 20% as singletons. These data were likewise used in another study, on T cells in Graves' hyperthyroidism and ophthalmopathy.

This sample comprised peripheral blood mononuclear cells (PBMCs), obtained at new diagnosis, from a patient treated with antithyroid drugs. Receptor source: a woman aged 25 to 39 with Graves disease.

This sequence joins TRBV19 and TRBJ2-7; a possible D gene is TRBD1 (6 bases). The germline CDR1 and CDR2 sequences are LNHDA and SQIVND (reference sequence). V lost 5 bases, J lost 0 bases, and 14 bases lay in between. The CDR3 loop spans 15 amino acids. CDR3 coding DNA: TGTGCCAGTAGTCGAGGGGGACACAGCTCCTACGAGCAGTACTTC. This encodes CASSRGGHSSYEQYF.

This clonotype was recorded at least ten times. The chain combines TRBV2 with TRBJ1-6; no firm D call. This CDR3 contains 11 residues. Germline V gives CDR1 SNHLY, CDR2 FYNNEI. Trimming took 6 bases from V and 5 from J, leaving 2 bases between them. The CDR3 sequence is CASRDNSPLHF. In DNA form, the CDR3 reads TGTGCCAGCAGGGATAATTCACCCCTCCACTTT.

This clonotype was observed at least ten times. CDR3: CASSLASPRDYGYTF. The DNA of the CDR3 is TGTGCCAGCAGTTTAGCGTCACCCCGGGACTATGGCTACACCTTC. The chain carries TRBV27 and TRBJ1-2; D is undetermined. CDR3 length: 15 amino acids. Trimming stripped 2 bases from V and 3 bases from J, with 13 bases between. The germline CDR1 and CDR2 sequences are MNHEY and SMNVEV (reference sequence).

This clonotype has a handful of counts. This chain joins TRBV30 and TRBJ2-1; 11 bases match TRBD2. V was clipped by 2 bases and J by 6 bases; unmatched bases: 21. Germline V gene data show CDR1 as GTSNPN and CDR2 as SVGIG (reference sequence). The CDR3 length is 20 residues. The CDR3 loop is CAWSIPLAGVNRFLGNEQFF. In nucleotides, the CDR3 is TGTGCCTGGAGTATCCCACTAGCGGGAGTCAACCGTTTCTTGGGCAATGAGCAGTTCTTC. Combining the CDR3 with reference TRBV30 and TRBJ2-1 gives the whole variable domain SQTIHQWPATLVQPVGSPLSLECTVEGTSNPNLYWYRQAAGRGLQLLFYSVGIGQISSEVPQNLSASRPQDRQFILSSKKLLLSDSGFYLCAWSIPLAGVNRFLGNEQFFGPGTRLTVL.